This TCR beta chain came from a study of blood T cell repertoires in COVID-19. Background on the study: In each case, the material was cDNA or gDNA derived from T cells, B-cell-depleted T cells, or PBMCs.

How the authors handled the data: Estimation of nucleated cell counts was performed using reference gene primer amplification. The data were produced by immunoSEQ multiplex PCR, yet TCRdb's version contains in-frame clones alone and is incomplete. V and J calls and clone size follow that table, whereas D and trimming were derived from the DNA. The sample includes 150,000 or so clones, approximately 86% of them seen just once. Participants' reported clinical history set cohort assignment. Two consecutive negative NP/OP PCR tests, clearance, or resolved symptoms defined Cohort 3 recovery. What was sequenced was PBMCs or T cells enriched from blood (not recorded which). The source of this sequence is a man between 60 and 70 years old who had recovered from COVID-19.

The CDR3 region is CASIMTGVSGNTIYF. In DNA, the CDR3 is TGTGCCAGCATTATGACAGGGGTATCTGGAAACACCATATATTTT. The rearrangement links TRBV2 to TRBJ1-3, with 8 bases lining up with TRBD1. From germline, CDR1 is SNHLY and CDR2 FYNNEI. Trimming removed 7 bases from V and 1 base from J; junction bases left unmatched: 6. The CDR3 consists of 15 residues.